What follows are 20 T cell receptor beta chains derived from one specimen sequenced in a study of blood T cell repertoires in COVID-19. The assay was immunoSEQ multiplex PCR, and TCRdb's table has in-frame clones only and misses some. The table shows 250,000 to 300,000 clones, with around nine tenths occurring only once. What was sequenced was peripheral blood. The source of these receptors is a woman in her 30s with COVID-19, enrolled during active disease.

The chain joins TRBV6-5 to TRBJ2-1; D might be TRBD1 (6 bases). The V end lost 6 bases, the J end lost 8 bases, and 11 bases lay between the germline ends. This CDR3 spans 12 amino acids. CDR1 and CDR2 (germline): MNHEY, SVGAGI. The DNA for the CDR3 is TGTGCCAGCAGCGCCCAGGGGTATGAGCAGTTCTTC. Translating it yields CASSAQGYEQFF.

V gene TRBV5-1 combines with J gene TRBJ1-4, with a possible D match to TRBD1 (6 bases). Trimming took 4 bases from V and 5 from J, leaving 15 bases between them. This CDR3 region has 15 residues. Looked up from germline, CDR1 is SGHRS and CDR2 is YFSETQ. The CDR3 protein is CASSLGWTENEKLFF. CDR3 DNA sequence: TGCGCCAGCAGCCTGGGTTGGACAGAAAATGAAAAACTGTTTTTT.

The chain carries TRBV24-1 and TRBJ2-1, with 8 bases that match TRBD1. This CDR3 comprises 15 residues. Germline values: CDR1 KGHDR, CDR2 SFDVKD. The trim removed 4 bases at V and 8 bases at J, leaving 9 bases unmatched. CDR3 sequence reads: CATSDRRTGIDEQFF. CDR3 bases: TGTGCCACCAGTGACCGGAGGACAGGGATCGATGAGCAGTTCTTC.

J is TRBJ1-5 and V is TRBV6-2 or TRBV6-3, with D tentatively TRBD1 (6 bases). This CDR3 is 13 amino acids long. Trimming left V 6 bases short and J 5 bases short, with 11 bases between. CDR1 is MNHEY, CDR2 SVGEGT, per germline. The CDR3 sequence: CASSTWTDQPQHF. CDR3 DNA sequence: TGTGCCAGCAGCACATGGACAGATCAGCCCCAGCATTTT.

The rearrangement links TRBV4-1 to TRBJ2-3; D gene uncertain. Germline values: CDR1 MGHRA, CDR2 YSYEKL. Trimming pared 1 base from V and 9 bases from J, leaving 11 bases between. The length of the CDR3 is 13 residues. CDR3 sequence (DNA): TGCGCCAGCAGCCAAGTACCGACTGAGACGCAGTATTTT. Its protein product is CASSQVPTETQYF.

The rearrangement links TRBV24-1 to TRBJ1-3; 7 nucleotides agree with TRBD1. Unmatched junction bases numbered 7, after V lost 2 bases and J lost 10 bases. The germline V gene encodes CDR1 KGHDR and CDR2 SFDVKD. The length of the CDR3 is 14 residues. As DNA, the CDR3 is TGTGCCACCAGTGATTCGGACAGGAATCGGACCATATATTTT. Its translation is CATSDSDRNRTIYF.

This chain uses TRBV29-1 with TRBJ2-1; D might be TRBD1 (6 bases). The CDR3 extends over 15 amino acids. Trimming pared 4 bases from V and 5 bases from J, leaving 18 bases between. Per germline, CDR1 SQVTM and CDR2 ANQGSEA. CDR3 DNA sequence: TGCAGCGTTGTGGGGGACACCGGTCCCCACAATGAGCAGTTCTTC. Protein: CSVVGDTGPHNEQFF.

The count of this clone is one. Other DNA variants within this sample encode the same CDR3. The chain's CDR3 is CSARASYEQYF. The CDR3 DNA sequence: TGCAGTGCTAGAGCATCCTACGAGCAGTACTTC. The chain links TRBV20-1 to TRBJ2-7; D not resolved. CDR1 DFQATT and CDR2 SNEGSKA come from the germline V gene (reference sequence). There are 11 residues in the CDR3. Trimming took off 1 base at V and 1 base at J, with 2 bases between the two ends.

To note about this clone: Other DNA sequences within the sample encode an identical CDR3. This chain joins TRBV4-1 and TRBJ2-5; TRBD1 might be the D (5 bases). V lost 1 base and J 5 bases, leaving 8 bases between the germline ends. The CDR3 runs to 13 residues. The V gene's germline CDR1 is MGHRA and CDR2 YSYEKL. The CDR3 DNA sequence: TGCGCCAGCAGCCAAGTGGGGCTGGAGACCCAGTACTTC. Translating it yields CASSQVGLETQYF.

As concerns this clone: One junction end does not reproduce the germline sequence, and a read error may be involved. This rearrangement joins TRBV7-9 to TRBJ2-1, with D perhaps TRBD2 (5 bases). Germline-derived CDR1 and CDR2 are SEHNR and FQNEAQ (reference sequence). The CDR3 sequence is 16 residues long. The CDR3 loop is CASSSAHGGVYNKQFF. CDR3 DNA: TGTGCCAGCAGCTCCGCACACGGAGGAGTCTACAATAAGCAGTTCTTC.

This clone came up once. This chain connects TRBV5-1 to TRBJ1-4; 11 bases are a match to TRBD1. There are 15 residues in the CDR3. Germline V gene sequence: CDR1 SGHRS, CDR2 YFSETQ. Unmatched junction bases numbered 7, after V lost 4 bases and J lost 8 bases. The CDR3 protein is CASSLGQGAGEKLFF. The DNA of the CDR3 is TGCGCCAGCAGCCTCGGACAGGGGGCCGGGGAAAAACTGTTTTTT.

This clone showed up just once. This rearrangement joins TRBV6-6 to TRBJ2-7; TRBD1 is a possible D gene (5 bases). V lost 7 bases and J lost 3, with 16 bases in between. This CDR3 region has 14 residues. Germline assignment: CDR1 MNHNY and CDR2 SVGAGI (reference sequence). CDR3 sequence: CASINGHGSYEQYF. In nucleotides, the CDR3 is TGTGCCAGCATTAATGGACACGGAAGCTACGAGCAGTACTTC.

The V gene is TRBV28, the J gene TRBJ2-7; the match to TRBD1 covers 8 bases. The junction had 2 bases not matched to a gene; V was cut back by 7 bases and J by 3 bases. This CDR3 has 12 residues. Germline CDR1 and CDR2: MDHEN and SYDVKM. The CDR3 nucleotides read TGTGCCAGCAAACAGGGGGACTACGAGCAGTACTTC. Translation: CASKQGDYEQYF.

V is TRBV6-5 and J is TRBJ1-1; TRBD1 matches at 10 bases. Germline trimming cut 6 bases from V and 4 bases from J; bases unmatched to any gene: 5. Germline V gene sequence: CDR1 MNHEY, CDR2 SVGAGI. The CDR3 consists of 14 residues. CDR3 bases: TGTGCCAGCAGCCTAAGGACAGGGGGCACTGAAGCTTTCTTT. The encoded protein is CASSLRTGGTEAFF.

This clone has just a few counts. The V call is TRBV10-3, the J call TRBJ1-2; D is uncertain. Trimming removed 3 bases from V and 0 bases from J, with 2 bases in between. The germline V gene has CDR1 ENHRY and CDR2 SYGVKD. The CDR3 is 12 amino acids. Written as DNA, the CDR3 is TGTGCCATCAGTGACACTAACTATGGCTACACCTTC. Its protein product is CAISDTNYGYTF.

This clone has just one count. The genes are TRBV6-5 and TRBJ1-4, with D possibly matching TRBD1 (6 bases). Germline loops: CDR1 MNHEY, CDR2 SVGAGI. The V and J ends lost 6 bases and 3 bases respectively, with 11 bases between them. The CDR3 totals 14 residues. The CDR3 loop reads CASRLQGPNEKLFF. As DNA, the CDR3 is TGTGCCAGCAGGCTACAGGGTCCTAATGAAAAACTGTTTTTT.

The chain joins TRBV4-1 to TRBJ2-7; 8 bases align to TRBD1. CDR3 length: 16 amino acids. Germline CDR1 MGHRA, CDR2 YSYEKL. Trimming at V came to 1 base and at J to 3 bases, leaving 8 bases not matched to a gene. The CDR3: CASSQVSGTGYYEQYF. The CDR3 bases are TGCGCCAGCAGCCAAGTCTCCGGGACAGGTTACTACGAGCAGTACTTC.

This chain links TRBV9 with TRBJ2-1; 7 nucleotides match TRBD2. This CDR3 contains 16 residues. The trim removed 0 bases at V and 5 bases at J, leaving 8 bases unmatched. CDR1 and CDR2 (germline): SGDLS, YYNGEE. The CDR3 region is CASSVATPSGHNEQFF. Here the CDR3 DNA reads TGTGCCAGCAGCGTAGCTACTCCTAGCGGCCACAATGAGCAGTTCTTC.

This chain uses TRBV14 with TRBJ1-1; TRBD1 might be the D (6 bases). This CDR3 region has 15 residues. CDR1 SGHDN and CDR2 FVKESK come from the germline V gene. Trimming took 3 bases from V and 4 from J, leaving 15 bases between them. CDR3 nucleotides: TGTGCCAGCAGCCAGTTCGGGACACAGTTCACTGAAGCTTTCTTT. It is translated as CASSQFGTQFTEAFF.

CDR3 coding DNA: TGTGCCAGCAGTCTCCGACAGGGAATTTACAATGAGCAGTTCTTC. This gives the protein CASSLRQGIYNEQFF. The chain couples TRBV27 to TRBJ2-1; 7 bases are shared with TRBD1. This CDR3 is 15 amino acids long. CDR1 and CDR2 (germline): MNHEY, SMNVEV (reference sequence). The V segment lost 5 bases and the J segment 4 bases; nucleotides outside the gene matches: 8.